One T cell receptor (beta chain) is described in this entry. Antigen unknown. An end of the junction does not agree with germline; a read error may underlie this. This sample is part of a study of blood T cells in healthy people across ages. Overall study findings and caveats: In older individuals, TCR beta diversity per million T cells was lower, falling roughly linearly with age.

The CDR3 is made up of 15 amino acids. Per germline, CDR1 LNHNV and CDR2 YYDKDF (reference sequence). A sample-barcoded 5' primer and a J-beta primer mix were used in a second PCR of about 6 to 11 cycles. Using its own MiXCR run on the 5' RACE reads, TCRdb lists one record per CDR3 protein. The sample yields hundreds of thousands of distinct CDR3 sequences, about 26% seen once. These data were also reused for a study on T cells of mothers and their children. That paper states: No persistent microchimeric T cell clones were detected.

The TCR originated in a boy younger than 18 in good health. Source material: blood. This rearrangement joins TRBV15 to TRBJ2-5, with 7 bases aligning to TRBD1. The CDR3 reads CAISREVGQEETQYF. CDR3 bases: TGTGCCATCAGCAGAGAGGTCGGACAGGAGGAGACCCAGTACTTC.